The 9 T cell receptor beta chains below all came from one sample that was sequenced in a study of T cells in localized non-small cell lung cancer. TCRdb's copy holds only in-frame clones and misses some; the assay was immunoSEQ multiplex PCR. The table lists about 1,400 clones, 20% to 30% of them singletons. Specimen: lung tumor tissue, collected before any cancer treatment. All receptors come from a man aged 40 to 75 with stage I squamous cell lung carcinoma.

This clone appeared a few times. V and J are TRBV11-3 and TRBJ2-2; D is possibly TRBD1 or TRBD2 (5 bases each). In germline, CDR1 is SGHNT, CDR2 YENEEA. The V gene lost 3 bases and the J gene lost 0 bases, with 8 bases spanning the gap. There are 15 residues in the CDR3. The CDR3 bases are TGTGCCAGCAGCTTGGGGGACCCGAACACCGGGGAGCTGTTTTTT. Its translation: CASSLGDPNTGELFF.

The V call is TRBV29-1, the J call TRBJ1-2, with 9 bases aligning to TRBD1. V was clipped by 7 bases and J by 2 bases; unmatched bases: 5. The V gene's germline CDR1 is SQVTM and CDR2 ANQGSEA. The CDR3 runs 13 residues. CDR3 bases: TGCAGCGCCACAGGGGGCGAAAACTATGGCTACACCTTC. The encoded protein is CSATGGENYGYTF.

This clone is labeled as large. The chain joins TRBV11-3 to TRBJ2-7; the D call may be TRBD1 or TRBD2 (5 bases each). Germline CDR1 is SGHNT and CDR2 is YENEEA. V was trimmed by 3 bases and J by 3 bases, leaving 15 bases between them. This CDR3 is built from 15 residues. DNA of the CDR3: TGTGCCAGCAGCTTGGGGGTCAGGTCGGGCTACGAGCAGTACTTC. The encoded protein is CASSLGVRSGYEQYF. The complete variable domain, with remaining parts taken from reference TRBV11-3 and TRBJ2-7, reads EAGVVQSPRYKIIEKKQPVAFWCNPISGHNTLYWYLQNLGQGPELLIRYENEEAVDDSQLPKDRFSAERLKGVDSTLKIQPAELGDSAVYLCASSLGVRSGYEQYFGPGTRLTVT.

The V call is TRBV7-2, the J call TRBJ2-7, with 8 bases fitting TRBD1. Trimming removed 6 bases from V and 2 bases from J; junction bases left unmatched: 3. Germline lookup yields CDR1 SGHTA and CDR2 FQGNSA. The CDR3 has 13 residues. CDR3 bases: TGTGCCAGCAGTCGACAGGGGACCTACGAGCAGTACTTC. It is translated as CASSRQGTYEQYF.

V gene TRBV19 combines with J gene TRBJ1-2; 7 bases map to TRBD1. With V trimmed by 3 bases and J by 5 bases, 12 bases remained unmatched. The germline gives CDR1 LNHDA, CDR2 SQIVND (reference sequence). The CDR3 is 16 residues long. In nucleotides, the CDR3 is TGTGCCAGTAGTATGGTGAGGAAGGGGGCAGAATATGGCTACACCTTC. Its translation: CASSMVRKGAEYGYTF.

This clone is deemed large. Other nucleotide sequences in the sample specify the same CDR3. The genes are TRBV11-3 and TRBJ2-7, with 11 bases fitting TRBD2. Unmatched junction bases numbered 3, after V lost 5 bases and J lost 0 bases. Germline CDR1 and CDR2: SGHNT and YENEEA. The CDR3 is 15 residues long. In DNA, the CDR3 is TGTGCCAGCAGCCTGACTAGCGGGGACTCCTACGAGCAGTACTTC. Its translation is CASSLTSGDSYEQYF.

This clone was observed a handful of times. J is TRBJ2-7 and V is TRBV10-3; a weak D match, TRBD1 (5 bases). Trimming cost V 10 bases and J 5 bases, with 21 bases left between them. There are 14 residues in the CDR3. CDR1 and CDR2 (germline): ENHRY, SYGVKD. CDR3 DNA: TGTGCCAGCCATCGGGCAGGGCTTCCCCACGAGCAGTACTTC. The encoded protein is CASHRAGLPHEQYF.

The chain is built from TRBV19 and TRBJ2-7; 9 bases agree with TRBD1. CDR1 and CDR2 (germline): LNHDA, SQIVND (reference sequence). The CDR3 has 13 amino acids. J lost 6 bases, V lost 4 bases, and 4 bases had no gene match. In nucleotides, the CDR3 is TGTGCCAGTAGTAAAGGACAGGGGACCGAGCAGTACTTC. Translating it yields CASSKGQGTEQYF.

The rearrangement joins TRBV29-1 to TRBJ2-3; D is unclear. The V end was cut by 7 bases, the J end by 1 base, with 15 bases between. From germline, CDR1 is SQVTM and CDR2 ANQGSEA. This CDR3 comprises 14 residues. The CDR3 region is CSAVGSQGTDTQYF. In DNA form, the CDR3 reads TGCAGCGCCGTAGGCTCCCAGGGCACAGATACGCAGTATTTT.